This is a list of T cell receptor beta chains from one sample in a study of CD4+ T cells in melanoma. Assay used: immunoSEQ multiplex PCR; TCRdb lists only in-frame clones, some missing. The sample consists of around 14,000 clones, approximately 63% of them appearing once. What was sequenced was cells from a culture (not recorded whether cultured in vitro). The source of these receptors is a human donor with melanoma. The CDR3 runs from the conserved cysteine through the conserved F or W. A D gene is named only where the DNA matches it firmly. Clone size appears in some rows only: once, few, many, or a class for an expanded clone.

- once TRBJ2-6 TRBV6-1 TGTGCCAGCAGTGAACGCCGGGGGCCTGGGGCCAACGTCCTGACTTTC CASSERRGPGANVLTF
TRBD1 - TRBJ1-2 TRBV4-2 TGTGCCAGCAGCCTCGGACAGGGCGGTTTCGCAGTCTATGGCTACACCTTC CASSLGQGGFAVYGYTF
TRBD1 once TRBJ1-1 TRBV6-5 TGTGCCAGCACCCGGGACAGGGTAAACACTGAAGCTTTCTTT CASTRDRVNTEAFF
- - TRBJ1-5 TRBV11-2 TGTGCCAGCAGCAAAGACGACAGACGCAATCAGCCCCAGCATTTT CASSKDDRRNQPQHF
- once TRBJ1-2 TRBV6-6 TGTGCCAGCCACGCCGGGGCTTACTATGGCTACACCTTC CASHAGAYYGYTF
- - TRBJ2-1 TRBV7-8 TGTGCCAGCAGCTTAGCGCTTGGTAGCGGTGAGCAGTTCTTC CASSLALGSGEQFF
TRBD2 - TRBJ2-1 TRBV5-1 TGCGCCAGCAGCGCTCTAGCGGGGTCCCGGAGGATGGGGCAGTTCTTC CASSALAGSRRMGQFF
- - TRBJ2-1 TRBV2 TGTGCCAGCAGTGCGGACACTTCCTACAATGAGCAGTTCTTC CASSADTSYNEQFF
- - TRBJ2-5 TRBV9 TGTGCCAGCAGCGTAGTCGCGCAGGGTGACATCGAGACCCAGTACTTC CASSVVAQGDIETQYF
- - TRBJ1-1 TRBV2 TGTGCCAGCACACGACGAGGGGGATCTTCTGAAGCTTTCTTT CASTRRGGSSEAFF